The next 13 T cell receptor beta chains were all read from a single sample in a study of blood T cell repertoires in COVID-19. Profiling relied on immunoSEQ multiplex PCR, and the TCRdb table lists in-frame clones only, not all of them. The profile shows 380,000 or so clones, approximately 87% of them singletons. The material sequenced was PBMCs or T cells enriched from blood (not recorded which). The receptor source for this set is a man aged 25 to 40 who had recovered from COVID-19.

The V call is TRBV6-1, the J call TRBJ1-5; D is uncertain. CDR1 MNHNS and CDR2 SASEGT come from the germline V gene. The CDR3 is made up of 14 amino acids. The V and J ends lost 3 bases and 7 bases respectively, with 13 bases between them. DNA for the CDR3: TGTGCCAGCAGTGAGGGAGGTAATAAGCAGCCCCAGCATTTT. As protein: CASSEGGNKQPQHF.

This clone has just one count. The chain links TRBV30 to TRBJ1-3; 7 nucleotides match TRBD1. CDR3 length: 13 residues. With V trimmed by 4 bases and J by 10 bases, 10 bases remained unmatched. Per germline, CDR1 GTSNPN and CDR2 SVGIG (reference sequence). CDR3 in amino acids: CAWTLLTGSTIYF. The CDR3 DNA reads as TGTGCCTGGACTCTCCTGACAGGGAGTACCATATATTTT.

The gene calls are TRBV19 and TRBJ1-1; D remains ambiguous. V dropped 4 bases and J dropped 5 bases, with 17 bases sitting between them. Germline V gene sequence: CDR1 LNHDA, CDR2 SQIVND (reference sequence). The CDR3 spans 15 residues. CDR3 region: CASSRTRSGLTEAFF. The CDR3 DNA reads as TGTGCCAGTAGTAGAACCCGAAGCGGGTTGACTGAAGCTTTCTTT.

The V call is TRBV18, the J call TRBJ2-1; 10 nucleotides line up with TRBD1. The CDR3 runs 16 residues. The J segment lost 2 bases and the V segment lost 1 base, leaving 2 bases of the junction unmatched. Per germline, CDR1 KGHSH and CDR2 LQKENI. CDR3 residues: CASSPRTGGTYNEQFF. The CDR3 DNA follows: TGTGCCAGCTCACCACGGACAGGGGGGACCTACAATGAGCAGTTCTTC. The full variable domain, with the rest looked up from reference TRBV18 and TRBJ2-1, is NAGVMQNPRHLVRRRGQEARLRCSPMKGHSHVYWYRQLPEEGLKFMVYLQKENIIDESGMPKERFSAEFPKEGPSILRIQQVVRGDSAAYFCASSPRTGGTYNEQFFGPGTRLTVL.

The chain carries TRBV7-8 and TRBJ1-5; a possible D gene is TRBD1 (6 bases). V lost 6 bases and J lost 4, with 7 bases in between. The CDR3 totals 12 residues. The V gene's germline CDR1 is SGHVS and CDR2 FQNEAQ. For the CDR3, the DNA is TGTGCCAGCAGTCAGGGGAATCAGCCCCAGCATTTT. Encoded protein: CASSQGNQPQHF. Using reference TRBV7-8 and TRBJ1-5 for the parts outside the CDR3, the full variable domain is GAGVSQSPRYKVAKRGQDVALRCDPISGHVSLFWYQQALGQGPEFLTYFQNEAQLDKSGLPSDRFFAERPEGSVSTLKIQRTQQEDSAVYLCASSQGNQPQHFGDGTRLSIL.

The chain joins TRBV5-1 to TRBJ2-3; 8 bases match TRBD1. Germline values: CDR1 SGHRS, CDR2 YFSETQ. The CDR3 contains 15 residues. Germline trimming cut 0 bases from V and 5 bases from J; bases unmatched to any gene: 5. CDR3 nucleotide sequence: TGCGCCAGCAGCTTGGCGCCAGGGGGCGAAGATACGCAGTATTTT. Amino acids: CASSLAPGGEDTQYF.

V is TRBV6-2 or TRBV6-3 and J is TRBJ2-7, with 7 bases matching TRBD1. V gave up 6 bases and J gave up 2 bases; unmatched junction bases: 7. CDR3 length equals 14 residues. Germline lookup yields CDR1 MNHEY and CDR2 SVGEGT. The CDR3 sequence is CASSVLQGTYEQYF. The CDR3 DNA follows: TGTGCCAGCAGCGTCCTACAGGGGACCTACGAGCAGTACTTC.

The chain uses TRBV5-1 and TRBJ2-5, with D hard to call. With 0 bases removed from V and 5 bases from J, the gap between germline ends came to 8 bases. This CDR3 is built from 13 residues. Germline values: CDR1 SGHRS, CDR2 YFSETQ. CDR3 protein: CASSLATRETQYF. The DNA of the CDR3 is TGCGCCAGCAGCTTGGCCACCAGGGAGACCCAGTACTTC.

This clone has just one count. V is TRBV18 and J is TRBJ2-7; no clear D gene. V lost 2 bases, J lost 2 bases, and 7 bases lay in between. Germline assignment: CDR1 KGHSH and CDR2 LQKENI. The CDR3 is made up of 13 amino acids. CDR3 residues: CASSPLATYEQYF. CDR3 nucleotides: TGTGCCAGCTCACCATTGGCCACCTACGAGCAGTACTTC. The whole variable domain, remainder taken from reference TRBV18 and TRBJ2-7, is NAGVMQNPRHLVRRRGQEARLRCSPMKGHSHVYWYRQLPEEGLKFMVYLQKENIIDESGMPKERFSAEFPKEGPSILRIQQVVRGDSAAYFCASSPLATYEQYFGPGTRLTVT.

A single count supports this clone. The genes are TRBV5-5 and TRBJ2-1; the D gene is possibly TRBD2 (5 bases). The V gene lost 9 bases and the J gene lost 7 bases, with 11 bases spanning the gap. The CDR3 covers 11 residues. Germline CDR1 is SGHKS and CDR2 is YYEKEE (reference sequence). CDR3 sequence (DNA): TGTGCCACCGACGGCGGGAATGAGCAGTTCTTC. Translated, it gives CATDGGNEQFF.

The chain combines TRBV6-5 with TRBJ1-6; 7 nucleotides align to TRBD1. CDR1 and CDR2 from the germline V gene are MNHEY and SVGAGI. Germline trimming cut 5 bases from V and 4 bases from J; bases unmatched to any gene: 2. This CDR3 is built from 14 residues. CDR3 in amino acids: CASSRDRYNSPLHF. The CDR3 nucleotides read TGTGCCAGCAGTCGGGACAGATATAATTCACCCCTCCACTTT.

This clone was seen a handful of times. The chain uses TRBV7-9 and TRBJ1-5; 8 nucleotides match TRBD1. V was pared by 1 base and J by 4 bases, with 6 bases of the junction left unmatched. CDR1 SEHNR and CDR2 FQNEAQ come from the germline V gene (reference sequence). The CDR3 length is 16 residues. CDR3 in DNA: TGTGCCAGCAGCTTAGTCTACAGGGGGAAGAATCAGCCCCAGCATTTT. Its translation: CASSLVYRGKNQPQHF.

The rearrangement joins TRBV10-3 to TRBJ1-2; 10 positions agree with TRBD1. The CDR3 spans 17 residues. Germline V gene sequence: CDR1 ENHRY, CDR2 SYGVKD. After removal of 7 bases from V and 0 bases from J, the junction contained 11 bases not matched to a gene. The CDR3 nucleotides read TGTGCCATCAAAAAGGGACAGGGGATCCAAGCTAACTATGGCTACACCTTC. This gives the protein CAIKKGQGIQANYGYTF.